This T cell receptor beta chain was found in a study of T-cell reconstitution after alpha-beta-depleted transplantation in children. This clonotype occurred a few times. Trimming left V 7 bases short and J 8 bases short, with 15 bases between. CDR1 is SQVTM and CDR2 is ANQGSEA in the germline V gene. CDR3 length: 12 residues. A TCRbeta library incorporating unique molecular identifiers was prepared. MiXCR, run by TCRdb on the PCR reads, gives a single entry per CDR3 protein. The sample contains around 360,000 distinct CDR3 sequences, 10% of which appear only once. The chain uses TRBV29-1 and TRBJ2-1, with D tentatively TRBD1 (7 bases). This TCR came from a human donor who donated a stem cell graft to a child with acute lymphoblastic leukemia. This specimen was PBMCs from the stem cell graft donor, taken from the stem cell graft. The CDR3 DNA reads TGCAGCGGGGGACAGTGGGAGGATGAGCAGTTCTTC. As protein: CSGGQWEDEQFF.